Below, one T cell receptor (beta chain) is given with its context. The target of this receptor is not known. No much larger clone is present one base from it, and per-base qualities are unavailable. The trial excluded patients who had a history of autoimmune disease or who were on systemic immunosuppression. Peripheral blood for TCR sequencing was drawn from every dose cohort at baseline, at cycle 4 day 1 and at cycle 7 day 1. Samples were obtained from an open-label, multicenter, first-in-human phase I dose-escalation trial of ivuxolimab. Adults with locally advanced or metastatic head and neck squamous cell, hepatocellular, melanoma or renal cell carcinoma were enrolled in the trial. Before TCR sequencing, CD4+ and CD8+ T cells were separately sorted from peripheral blood. Genomic DNA was extracted from sorted cells for sequencing of the TCRbeta CDR3 region. The immunoSEQ Assay was used to sequence the TCRbeta CDR3 regions. The table was pulled from immuneACCESS by TCRdb, which kept in-frame rearrangements only. Such tables lose some clones; where checked, under half of the loss comes from unresolved V genes, and the rest has no known cause. This sample has about 100,000 clones in its table, and under 90% of those were observed once. Around 5.5% of the sample is taken by the ten largest.

V and J lose 3 bases and 7 bases, and a span of 1 base separates them. The CDR3 sequence holds 11 residues, the cysteine and phenylalanine included. Of all the DNA, just the CDR3 is kept, 33 bases in frame from base 1. From the germline V gene (reference sequence), CDR1 is LNHDA and CDR2 is SQIVND. These data belong to a study of OX40 agonist ivuxolimab in advanced cancers. At the level of the whole study: Ivuxolimab, which targeted the costimulatory receptor OX40 (CD134), was an agonistic, fully human IgG2 monoclonal antibody. The paper reports the monotherapy dose-escalation portion (N of about 50 patients) of the phase I ivuxolimab trial. Partial responses occurred in three dose-escalation patients, of whom one had hepatocellular carcinoma and two had cutaneous melanoma. In the dose-escalation cohort, 65% to 90% of patients were male, and the mean age was approximately 64 years, with a range of about 23 to 85. Intravenous ivuxolimab was administered to patients every 2 weeks at six dose levels: 0.01, 0.1, 0.3, 1.5, 3 and 10 mg/kg. Patients were allowed to have had prior anti-PD-1, anti-PD-L1 or anti-CTLA-4 therapy, and approximately 40% of the dose-escalation patients had previously received checkpoint inhibitors. Peripheral TCRbeta sequencing was intended to test whether TCR sequence diversity was altered and clonal T-cell expansion was caused by ivuxolimab. Of the roughly 53 patients in dose escalation, about 19 had hepatocellular carcinoma, about 15 had melanoma, 9 had renal cell carcinoma and 9 had head and neck cancer. General findings and caveats noted by the study authors: In the 0.1-3.0 mg/kg groups, partial responders had among the lowest normalized peripheral clonal expansion, particularly in CD8+ T cells. Antigen specificity was not determined for the clonally expanded peripheral T cells. Low levels of normalized T-cell clonal expansion were also seen in some patients who did not respond. After ivuxolimab, expanded clones were on average more numerous among CD8+ T cells than among CD4+ T cells. At doses from 0.1 to 3.0 mg/kg, clonal expansion was seen in both CD4+ and CD8+ blood T cells between baseline and week 6.

The TCR comes from an adult with an advanced solid tumor such as melanoma, head and neck, liver or kidney cancer. The chain uses TRBV19 and TRBJ1-6; the D gene cannot be resolved reliably. The sequences come from CD4+ or CD8+ T cells sorted from blood, collected in a trial of the OX40 agonist ivuxolimab. In nucleotide form, the sequence is TGTGCCAGTAGTATGAATTCACCCCTCCACTTT. The translation is CASSMNSPLHF.